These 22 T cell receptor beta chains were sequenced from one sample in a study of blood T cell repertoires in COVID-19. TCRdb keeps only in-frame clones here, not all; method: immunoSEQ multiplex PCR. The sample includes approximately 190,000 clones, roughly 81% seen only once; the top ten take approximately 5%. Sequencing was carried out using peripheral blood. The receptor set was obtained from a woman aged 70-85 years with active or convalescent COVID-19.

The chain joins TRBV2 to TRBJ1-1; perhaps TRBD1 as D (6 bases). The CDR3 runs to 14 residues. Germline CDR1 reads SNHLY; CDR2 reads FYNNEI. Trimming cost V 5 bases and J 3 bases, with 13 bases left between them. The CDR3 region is CASSYRDGDTEAFF. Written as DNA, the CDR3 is TGTGCCAGCAGTTACAGGGATGGGGACACTGAAGCTTTCTTT. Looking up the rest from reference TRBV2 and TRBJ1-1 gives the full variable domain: EPEVTQTPSHQVTQMGQEVILRCVPISNHLYFYWYRQILGQKVEFLVSFYNNEISEKSEIFDDQFSVERPDGSNFTLKIRSTKLEDSAMYFCASSYRDGDTEAFFGQGTRLTVV.

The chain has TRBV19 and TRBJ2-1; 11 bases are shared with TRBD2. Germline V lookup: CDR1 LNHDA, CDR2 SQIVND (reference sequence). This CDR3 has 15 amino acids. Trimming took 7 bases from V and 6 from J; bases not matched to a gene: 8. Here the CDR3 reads CASTPGLAVLNEQFF. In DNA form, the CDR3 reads TGTGCCAGTACCCCGGGACTAGCGGTCCTCAATGAGCAGTTCTTC.

The CDR3 DNA reads TGCGCCAGCAGCCTCCGGGACAGGGCTCGGGAGACCCAGTACTTC. It translates to CASSLRDRARETQYF. The V and J genes are TRBV5-1 and TRBJ2-5, with 9 nucleotides matching TRBD1. In germline, CDR1 is SGHRS, CDR2 YFSETQ. The CDR3 sequence is 15 residues long. J gave up 5 bases and V 4 bases, and 9 bases lay outside the gene matches.

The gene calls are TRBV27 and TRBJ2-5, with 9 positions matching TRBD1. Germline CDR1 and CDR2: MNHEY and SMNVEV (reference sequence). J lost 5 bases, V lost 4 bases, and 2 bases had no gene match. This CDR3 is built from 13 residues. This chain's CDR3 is CASSWDRDETQYF. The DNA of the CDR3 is TGTGCCAGCAGTTGGGACAGGGATGAGACCCAGTACTTC.

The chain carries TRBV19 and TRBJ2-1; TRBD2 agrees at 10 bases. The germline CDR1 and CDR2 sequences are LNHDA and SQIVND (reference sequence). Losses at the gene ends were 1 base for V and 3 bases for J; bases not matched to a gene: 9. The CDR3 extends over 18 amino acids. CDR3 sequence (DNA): TGTGCCAGTAGTATAGCCCCCAGCCGACTAGCGGGCTACAATGAGCAGTTCTTC. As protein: CASSIAPSRLAGYNEQFF.

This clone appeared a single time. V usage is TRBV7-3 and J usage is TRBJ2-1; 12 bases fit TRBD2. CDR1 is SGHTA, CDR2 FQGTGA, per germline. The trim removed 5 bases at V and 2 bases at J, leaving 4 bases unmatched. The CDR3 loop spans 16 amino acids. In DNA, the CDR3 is TGTGCCAGCAGCAAGTGGACTAGCGGGACCTACAATGAGCAGTTCTTC. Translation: CASSKWTSGTYNEQFF.

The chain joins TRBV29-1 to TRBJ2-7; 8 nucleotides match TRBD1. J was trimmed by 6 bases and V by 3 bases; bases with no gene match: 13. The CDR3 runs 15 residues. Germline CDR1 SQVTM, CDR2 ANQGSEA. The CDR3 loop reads CSVERGQGAGGEQYF. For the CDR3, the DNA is TGCAGCGTTGAGCGGGGCCAGGGGGCTGGCGGCGAGCAGTACTTC.

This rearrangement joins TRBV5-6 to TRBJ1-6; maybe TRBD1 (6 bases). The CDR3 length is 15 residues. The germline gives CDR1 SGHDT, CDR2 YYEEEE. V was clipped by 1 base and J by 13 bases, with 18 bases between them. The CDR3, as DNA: TGTGCCAGCAGCTTGAAAGGACAGCGAATTCACCCCCTCCACTTT. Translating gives CASSLKGQRIHPLHF.

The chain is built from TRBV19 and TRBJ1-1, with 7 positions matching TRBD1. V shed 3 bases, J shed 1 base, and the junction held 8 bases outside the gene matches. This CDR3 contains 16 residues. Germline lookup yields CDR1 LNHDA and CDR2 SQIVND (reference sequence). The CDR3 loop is CASSIGRGGSNTEAFF. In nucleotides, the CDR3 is TGTGCCAGTAGTATCGGGCGAGGGGGCTCGAACACTGAAGCTTTCTTT.

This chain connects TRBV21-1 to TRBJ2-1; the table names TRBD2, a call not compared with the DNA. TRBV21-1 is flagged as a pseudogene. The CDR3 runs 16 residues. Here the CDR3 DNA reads TGTGCCAGCAGCAAATTGTCCAGCGGGGTGGGCAATGAGCAGTTCTTC. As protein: CASSKLSSGVGNEQFF.

CDR3 in amino acids: CASSLGTTTNSPLHF. For the CDR3, the DNA is TGTGCCAGCAGCTTAGGGACAACGACTAATTCACCCCTCCACTTT. J is TRBJ1-6 and V is TRBV7-2; TRBD1 might be the D (5 bases). The length of the CDR3 is 15 residues. CDR1 is SGHTA and CDR2 is FQGNSA in the germline V gene. V was trimmed by 1 base and J by 6 bases, leaving 10 bases between them.

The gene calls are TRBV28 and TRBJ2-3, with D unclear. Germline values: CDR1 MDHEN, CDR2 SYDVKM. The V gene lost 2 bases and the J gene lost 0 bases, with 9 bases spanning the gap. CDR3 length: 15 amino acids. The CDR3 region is CASSLTTTSTDTQYF. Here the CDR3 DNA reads TGTGCCAGCAGTTTAACCACCACTAGCACAGATACGCAGTATTTT.

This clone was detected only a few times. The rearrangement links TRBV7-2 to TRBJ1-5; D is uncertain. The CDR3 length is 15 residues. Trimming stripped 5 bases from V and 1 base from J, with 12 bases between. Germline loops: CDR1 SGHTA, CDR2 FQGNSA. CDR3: CASSPGGRSNQPQHF. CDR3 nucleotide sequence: TGTGCCAGCAGCCCGGGTGGCCGAAGCAATCAGCCCCAGCATTTT.

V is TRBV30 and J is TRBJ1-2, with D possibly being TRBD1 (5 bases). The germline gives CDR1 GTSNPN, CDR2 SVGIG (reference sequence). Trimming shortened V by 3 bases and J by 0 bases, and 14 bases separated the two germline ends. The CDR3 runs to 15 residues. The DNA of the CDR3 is TGTGCCTGGAGCGTTGGCAGGGCAGCTAACTATGGCTACACCTTC. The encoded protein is CAWSVGRAANYGYTF.

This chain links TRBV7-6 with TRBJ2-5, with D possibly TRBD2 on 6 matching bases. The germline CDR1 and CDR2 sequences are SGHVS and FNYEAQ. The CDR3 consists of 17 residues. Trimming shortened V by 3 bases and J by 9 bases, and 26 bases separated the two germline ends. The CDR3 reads CASSFFPPGELSGAQYF. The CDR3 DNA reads TGTGCCAGCAGCTTTTTTCCCCCGGGGGAGCTGTCGGGGGCCCAGTACTTC.

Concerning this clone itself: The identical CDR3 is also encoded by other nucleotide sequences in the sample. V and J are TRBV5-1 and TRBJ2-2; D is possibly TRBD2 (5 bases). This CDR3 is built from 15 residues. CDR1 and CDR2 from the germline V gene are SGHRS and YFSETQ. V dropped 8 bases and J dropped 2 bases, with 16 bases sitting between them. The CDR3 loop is CASSGSSANTGELFF. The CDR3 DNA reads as TGCGCCAGTAGTGGGAGTAGCGCCAACACCGGGGAGCTGTTTTTT. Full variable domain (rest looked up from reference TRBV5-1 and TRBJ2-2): KAGVTQTPRYLIKTRGQQVTLSCSPISGHRSVSWYQQTPGQGLQFLFEYFSETQRNKGNFPGRFSGRQFSNSRSEMNVSTLELGDSALYLCASSGSSANTGELFFGEGSRLTVL.

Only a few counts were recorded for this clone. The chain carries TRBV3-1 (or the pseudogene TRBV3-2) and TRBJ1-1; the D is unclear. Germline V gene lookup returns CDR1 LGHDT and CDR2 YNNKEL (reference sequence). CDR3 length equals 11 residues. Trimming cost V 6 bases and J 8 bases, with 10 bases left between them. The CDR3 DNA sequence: TGTGCCAGCAGGGGAGGCGTGGAAGCTTTCTTT. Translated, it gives CASRGGVEAFF.

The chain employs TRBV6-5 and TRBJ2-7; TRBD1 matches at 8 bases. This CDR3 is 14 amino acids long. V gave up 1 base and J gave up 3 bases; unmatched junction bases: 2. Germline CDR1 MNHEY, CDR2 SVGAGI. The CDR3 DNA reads TGTGCCAGCAGTTACTTCGACAGGGGCTACGAGCAGTACTTC. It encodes CASSYFDRGYEQYF.

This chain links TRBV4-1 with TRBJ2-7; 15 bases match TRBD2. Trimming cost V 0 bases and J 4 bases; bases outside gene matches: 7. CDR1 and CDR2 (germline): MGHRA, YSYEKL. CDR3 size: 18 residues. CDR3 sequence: CASSQEGLAGGEGYEQYF. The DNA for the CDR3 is TGCGCCAGCAGCCAAGAGGGACTAGCGGGAGGCGAAGGTTACGAGCAGTACTTC.

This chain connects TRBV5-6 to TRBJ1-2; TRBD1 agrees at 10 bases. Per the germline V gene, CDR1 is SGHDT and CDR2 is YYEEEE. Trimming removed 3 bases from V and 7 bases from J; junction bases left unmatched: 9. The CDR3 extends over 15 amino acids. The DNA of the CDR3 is TGTGCCAGCAGCTACCAGGGACAGGGGATGAGTGGCTACACCTTC. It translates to CASSYQGQGMSGYTF.

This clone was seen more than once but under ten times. This CDR3 is CASSPRLASTDTQYF. For the CDR3, the DNA is TGCGCCAGCAGCCCCCGACTAGCCAGCACAGATACGCAGTATTTT. The V and J genes are TRBV5-1 and TRBJ2-3; 7 nucleotides line up with TRBD2. Germline-derived CDR1 and CDR2 are SGHRS and YFSETQ. CDR3 length equals 15 residues. Trimming at V came to 4 bases and at J to 0 bases, leaving 5 bases not matched to a gene. The variable domain in full, with the rest retrieved from reference TRBV5-1 and TRBJ2-3, is KAGVTQTPRYLIKTRGQQVTLSCSPISGHRSVSWYQQTPGQGLQFLFEYFSETQRNKGNFPGRFSGRQFSNSRSEMNVSTLELGDSALYLCASSPRLASTDTQYFGPGTRLTVL.

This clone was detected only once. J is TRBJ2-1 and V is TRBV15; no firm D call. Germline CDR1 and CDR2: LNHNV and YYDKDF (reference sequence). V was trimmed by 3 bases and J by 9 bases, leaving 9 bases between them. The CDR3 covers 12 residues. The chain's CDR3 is CATSSRVSEQFF. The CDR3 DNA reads TGTGCCACCAGCAGCCGGGTGTCTGAGCAGTTCTTC.